The 13 T cell receptor beta chains below were found in one sample sequenced in a study of T cell responses to AZD1222 COVID-19 vaccine. The assay was immunoSEQ multiplex PCR, and TCRdb's table has in-frame clones only and misses some. The sample holds over 150,000 clones; around nine tenths are singletons and the top ten take over 4.5%. Source: peripheral blood, taken on day 0 of AZD1222 vaccination. These receptors all stem from an adult in good health.

The genes are TRBV6-2 or TRBV6-3 and TRBJ1-3; unclear D gene. Germline CDR1 MNHEY, CDR2 SVGEGT. Between the trimmed V and J ends, which lost 2 bases and 4 bases, there was a span of 12 bases. The CDR3 sequence is 15 residues long. The CDR3 DNA reads TGTGCCAGCAGTTACGGTATGGGGAACGGAAACACCATATATTTT. Protein sequence: CASSYGMGNGNTIYF.

The chain links TRBV7-9 to TRBJ1-4, with D maybe TRBD1 (5 bases). V was pared by 5 bases and J by 5 bases, with 15 bases between. The CDR3 is made up of 15 amino acids. Germline-derived CDR1 and CDR2 are SEHNR and FQNEAQ (reference sequence). CDR3 nucleotides: TGTGCCAGCAGCCCGGGACCGACGGTGAATGAAAAACTGTTTTTT. Its protein is CASSPGPTVNEKLFF.

V is TRBV28 and J is TRBJ1-1, with 9 bases aligning to TRBD1. From germline, CDR1 is MDHEN and CDR2 SYDVKM. The CDR3 runs to 14 residues. V trimming: 2 bases; J trimming: 5 bases; junction bases outside the gene matches: 3. The CDR3 sequence: CASSLNRGRTEAFF. The CDR3 coding sequence is TGTGCCAGCAGTTTAAACAGGGGGCGGACTGAAGCTTTCTTT.

CDR3 coding DNA: TGTGCCAGCAGCTTACCCGGACAGGCCCCCTACGAGCAGTACTTC. It translates to CASSLPGQAPYEQYF. The rearrangement links TRBV11-2 to TRBJ2-7, with 7 bases identical to TRBD1. V shed 2 bases, J shed 2 bases, and the junction held 6 bases outside the gene matches. The CDR3 contains 15 residues. In germline, CDR1 is SGHAT, CDR2 FQNNGV.

The chain has TRBV7-2 and TRBJ1-4, with 8 bases aligning to TRBD1. Germline CDR1 and CDR2: SGHTA and FQGNSA. This CDR3 spans 14 amino acids. The V gene end was trimmed by 3 bases and the J gene end by 5 bases; junction bases not matched to a gene: 2. The CDR3 loop reads CASSLGQANEKLFF. The CDR3 region has the DNA TGTGCCAGCAGCTTGGGACAGGCGAATGAAAAACTGTTTTTT.

The V call is TRBV7-9, the J call TRBJ2-2; no clear D. Deletions cut 1 base from V and 5 bases from J, with 2 bases between. There are 12 residues in the CDR3. From germline, CDR1 is SEHNR and CDR2 FQNEAQ (reference sequence). As DNA, the CDR3 is TGTGCCAGCAGCTTAGGGACCGGGGAGCTGTTTTTT. It specifies CASSLGTGELFF.

The V and J genes are TRBV6-6 and TRBJ2-7; the match to TRBD2 covers 7 bases. The germline CDR1 and CDR2 sequences are MNHNY and SVGAGI (reference sequence). This CDR3 is built from 16 residues. V trimming: 2 bases; J trimming: 3 bases; junction bases outside the gene matches: 10. The CDR3 nucleotides are TGTGCCAGCAGTTACGAGGGAGGGCCGAGTTTCTACGAGCAGTACTTC. It translates to CASSYEGGPSFYEQYF.

The rearrangement links TRBV18 to TRBJ2-6; TRBD1 is a possible D gene (6 bases). The CDR3 covers 17 residues. Germline V gives CDR1 KGHSH, CDR2 LQKENI. V shed 2 bases and J shed 0 bases, with 11 bases lying between them. CDR3 residues: CASSPIGGHSGANVLTF. In DNA, the CDR3 is TGTGCCAGCTCACCAATAGGGGGACACTCTGGGGCCAACGTCCTGACTTTC.

The CDR3 DNA follows: TGCGCCAGCAGCCAAGAATTTCGACGGATGAACACTGAAGCTTTCTTT. Translated: CASSQEFRRMNTEAFF. The chain couples TRBV4-3 to TRBJ1-1; D uncertain. The ends were cut back, 0 bases at V and 0 bases at J, with 11 bases in the middle. Germline CDR1 reads LGHNA; CDR2 reads YSLEER. The CDR3 spans 16 residues.

The rearrangement joins TRBV6-1 to TRBJ1-4; no reliable D call. V lost 3 bases to trimming and J lost 5 bases, with 7 bases between them. The CDR3 extends over 13 amino acids. Germline CDR1 is MNHNS and CDR2 is SASEGT. CDR3 protein: CASSDRGNEKLFF. The CDR3 bases are TGTGCCAGCAGTGACAGAGGGAATGAAAAACTGTTTTTT.

V is TRBV11-1 and J is TRBJ2-7; 7 nucleotides match TRBD1. Germline V gene lookup returns CDR1 SGHAT and CDR2 FQDESV (reference sequence). V dropped 3 bases and J dropped 6; count of bases not matched to a gene: 8. This CDR3 region has 14 residues. This chain's CDR3 is CASSLGRGSLEQYF. CDR3 nucleotide sequence: TGTGCCAGCAGCTTGGGCAGGGGGAGCCTCGAGCAGTACTTC.

This clone came up once. The gene calls are TRBV6-1 and TRBJ1-2, with 9 bases lining up with TRBD1. CDR1 and CDR2 from the germline V gene are MNHNS and SASEGT. V was clipped by 0 bases and J by 6 bases; unmatched bases: 8. This CDR3 region has 16 residues. The CDR3: CASSEARGQGKDGYTF. The CDR3 DNA reads as TGTGCCAGCAGTGAAGCCCGGGGACAGGGAAAGGATGGCTACACCTTC.

The chain links TRBV7-2 to TRBJ2-6; D possibly corresponds to TRBD1 (6 bases). V lost 3 bases and J 2 bases, leaving 8 bases between the germline ends. The CDR3 runs 15 residues. Germline assignment: CDR1 SGHTA and CDR2 FQGNSA. CDR3 sequence (DNA): TGTGCCAGCAGCTTCAACAGGGCTGGGGCCAACGTCCTGACTTTC. Translation gives CASSFNRAGANVLTF.